Listed below are T cell receptor beta chains from one sample, sequenced in a study of blood T cell repertoires in COVID-19. Clones were read by immunoSEQ multiplex PCR, and TCRdb kept only the in-frame ones, dropping some. The table shows tens of thousands of clones, with 85% to 90% occurring only once. The sample comprised PBMCs or T cells enriched from blood (not recorded which). The source is a woman between 40 and 50 years old who had recovered from COVID-19. CDR3s include the opening cysteine and the closing phenylalanine or tryptophan. A D gene is named only where the DNA matches it firmly. The size field is filled for only some rows; it gives once, few, many or a size class.

d_gene	v_gene	j_gene	abundance	CDR3aa	CDR3nt
TRBD1	TRBV19	TRBJ2-1	.	CASSLQGISYNEQFF	TGTGCCAGTAGTCTACAGGGGATATCCTACAATGAGCAGTTCTTC
TRBD1	TRBV19	TRBJ1-6	once	CASSRGQGASPLHF	TGTGCCAGTAGTAGGGGACAGGGTGCTTCACCCCTCCACTTT
.	TRBV15	TRBJ1-4	.	CATSRDSPSGAKLFF	TGTGCCACCAGCAGAGATTCCCCTTCTGGGGCAAAACTGTTTTTT
.	TRBV2	TRBJ2-5	.	CASILSETQYF	TGTGCCAGCATCCTGTCCGAGACCCAGTACTTC
.	TRBV11-2	TRBJ2-7	.	CASSSGVTGEQYF	TGTGCCAGCAGCTCCGGGGTTACGGGCGAGCAGTACTTC
.	TRBV29-1	TRBJ2-1	.	CSVEDWTAGSYNEQFF	TGCAGCGTTGAAGATTGGACAGCCGGCTCCTACAATGAGCAGTTCTTC
TRBD2	TRBV11-3	TRBJ2-2	once	CASSPRGRGSFGELFF	TGTGCCAGCAGCCCGCGCGGGCGGGGGTCCTTCGGGGAGCTGTTTTTT
.	TRBV25-1	TRBJ2-7	.	CASSEVGRGDAYEQYF	TGTGCCAGCAGTGAAGTAGGCAGGGGGGATGCCTACGAGCAGTACTTC
.	TRBV5-6	TRBJ1-2	.	CASSLGSSYGYTF	TGTGCCAGCAGTCTAGGGAGCAGCTATGGCTACACCTTC
.	TRBV19	TRBJ2-6	.	CASRTGSGANVLTF	TGTGCCAGTAGGACAGGTTCTGGGGCCAACGTCCTGACTTTC
TRBD2	TRBV2	TRBJ2-3	.	CASRGAGASTDTQYF	TGTGCCAGCCGGGGAGCGGGGGCAAGCACAGATACGCAGTATTTT
.	TRBV5-1	TRBJ2-7	.	CASSQPWSSYEQYF	TGCGCCAGCAGCCAGCCATGGAGTTCCTACGAGCAGTACTTC